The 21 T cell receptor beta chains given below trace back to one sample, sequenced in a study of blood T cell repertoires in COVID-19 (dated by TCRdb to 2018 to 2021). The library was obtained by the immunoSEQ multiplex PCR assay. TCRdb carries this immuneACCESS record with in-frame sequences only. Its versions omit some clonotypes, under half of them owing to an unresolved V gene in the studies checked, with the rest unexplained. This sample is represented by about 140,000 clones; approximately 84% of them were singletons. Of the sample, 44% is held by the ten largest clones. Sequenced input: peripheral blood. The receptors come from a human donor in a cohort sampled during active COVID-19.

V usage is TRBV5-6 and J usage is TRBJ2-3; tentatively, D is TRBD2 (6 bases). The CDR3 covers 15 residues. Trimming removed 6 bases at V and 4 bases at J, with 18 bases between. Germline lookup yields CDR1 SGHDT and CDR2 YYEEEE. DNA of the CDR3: TGTGCCAGCACCAACGGAGGGAGACGGGCAGATACGCAGTATTTT. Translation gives CASTNGGRRADTQYF.

The CDR3 DNA is TGTGCCAGCAGTGTAGGACTAGACTACGTTGATACGCAGTATTTT. Its translation: CASSVGLDYVDTQYF. This chain links TRBV27 with TRBJ2-3; TRBD2 aligns across 7 bases. The CDR3 is made up of 15 amino acids. Germline loops: CDR1 MNHEY, CDR2 SMNVEV (reference sequence). V shed 5 bases, J shed 6 bases, and the junction held 11 bases outside the gene matches.

The CDR3 DNA sequence: TGTGCCAGCAGGTCAACAGGGTCTTACGAGCAGTACTTC. It yields the protein CASRSTGSYEQYF. V is TRBV12-3 or TRBV12-4 and J is TRBJ2-7, with a tentative D call TRBD1 (6 bases). V lost 6 bases, J lost 4 bases, and 13 bases lay in between. This CDR3 contains 13 residues.

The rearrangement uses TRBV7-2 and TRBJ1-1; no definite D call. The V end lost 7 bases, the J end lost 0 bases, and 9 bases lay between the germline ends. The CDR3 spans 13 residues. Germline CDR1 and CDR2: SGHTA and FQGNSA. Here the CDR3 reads CASKWALNTEAFF. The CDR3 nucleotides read TGTGCCAGCAAATGGGCTCTGAACACTGAAGCTTTCTTT.

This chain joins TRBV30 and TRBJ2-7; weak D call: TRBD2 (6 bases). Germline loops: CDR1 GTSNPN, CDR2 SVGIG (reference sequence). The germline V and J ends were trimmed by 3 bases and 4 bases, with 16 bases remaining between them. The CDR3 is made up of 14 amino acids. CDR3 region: CAWSEGTGAYEQYV. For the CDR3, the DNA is TGTGCCTGGAGCGAGGGGACGGGAGCGTACGAGCAGTACGTC.

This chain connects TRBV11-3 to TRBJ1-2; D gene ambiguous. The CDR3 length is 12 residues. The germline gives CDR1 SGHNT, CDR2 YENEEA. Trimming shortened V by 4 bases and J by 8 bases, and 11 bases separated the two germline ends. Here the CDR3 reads CASSSQEYGYTF. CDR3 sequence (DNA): TGTGCCAGCAGCTCTCAGGAATACGGCTACACCTTC.

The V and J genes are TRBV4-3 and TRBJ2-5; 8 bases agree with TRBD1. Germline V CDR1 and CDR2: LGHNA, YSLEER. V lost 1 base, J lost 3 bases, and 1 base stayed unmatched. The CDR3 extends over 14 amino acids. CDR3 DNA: TGCGCCAGCAGCCAAGGACAGGGGAAAGAGACCCAGTACTTC. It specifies CASSQGQGKETQYF.

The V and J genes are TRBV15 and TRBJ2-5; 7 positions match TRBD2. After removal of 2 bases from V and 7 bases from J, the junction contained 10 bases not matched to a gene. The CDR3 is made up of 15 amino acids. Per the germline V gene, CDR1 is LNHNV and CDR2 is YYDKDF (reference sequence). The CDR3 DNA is TGTGCCACCAGCAGATTTAGGGAGGGAATCGGGACCCAGTACTTC. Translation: CATSRFREGIGTQYF.

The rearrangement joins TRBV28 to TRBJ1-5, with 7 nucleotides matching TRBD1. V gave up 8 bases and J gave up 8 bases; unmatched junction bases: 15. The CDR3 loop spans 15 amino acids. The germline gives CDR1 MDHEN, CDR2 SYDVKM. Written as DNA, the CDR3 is TGTGCCAGCGTTAAACCGGGACCTACAGGGGAGCCCCAGCATTTT. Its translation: CASVKPGPTGEPQHF. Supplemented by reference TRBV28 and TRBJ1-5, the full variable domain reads DVKVTQSSRYLVKRTGEKVFLECVQDMDHENMFWYRQDPGLGLRLIYFSYDVKMKEKGDIPEGYSVSREKKERFSLILESASTNQTSMYLCASVKPGPTGEPQHFGDGTRLSIL.

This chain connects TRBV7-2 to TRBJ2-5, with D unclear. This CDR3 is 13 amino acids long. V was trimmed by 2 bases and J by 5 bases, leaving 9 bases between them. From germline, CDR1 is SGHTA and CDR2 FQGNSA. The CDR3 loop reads CASSLPRPETQYF. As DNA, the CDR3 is TGTGCCAGCAGCTTACCGCGGCCCGAGACCCAGTACTTC.

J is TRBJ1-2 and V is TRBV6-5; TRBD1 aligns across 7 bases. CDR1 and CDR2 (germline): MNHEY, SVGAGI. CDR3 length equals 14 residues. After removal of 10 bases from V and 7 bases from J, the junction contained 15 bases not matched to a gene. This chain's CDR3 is CAINSGTEGGGYTF. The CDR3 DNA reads TGTGCCATTAACTCCGGGACAGAAGGCGGTGGCTACACCTTC.

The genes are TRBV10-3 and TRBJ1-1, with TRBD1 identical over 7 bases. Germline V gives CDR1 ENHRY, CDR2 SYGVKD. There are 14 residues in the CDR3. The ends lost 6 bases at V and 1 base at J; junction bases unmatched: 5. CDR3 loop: CAIRLGTANTEAFF. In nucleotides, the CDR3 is TGTGCCATCAGGCTTGGGACAGCGAACACTGAAGCTTTCTTT.

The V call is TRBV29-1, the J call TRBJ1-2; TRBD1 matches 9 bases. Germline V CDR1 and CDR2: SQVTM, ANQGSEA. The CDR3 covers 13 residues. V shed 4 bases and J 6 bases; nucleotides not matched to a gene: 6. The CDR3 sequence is CSVALTGGNGYTF. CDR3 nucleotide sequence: TGCAGCGTTGCCCTGACAGGGGGGAATGGCTACACCTTC.

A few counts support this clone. For the CDR3, the DNA is TGCGCCAGCAGCCAGAAACAAGAGGGCTATCAGCCCCAGCATTTT. This sequence encodes CASSQKQEGYQPQHF. The chain couples TRBV4-1 to TRBJ1-5; D unclear. V was trimmed by 3 bases and J by 5 bases, leaving 14 bases between them. This CDR3 has 15 residues. Germline CDR1 MGHRA, CDR2 YSYEKL.

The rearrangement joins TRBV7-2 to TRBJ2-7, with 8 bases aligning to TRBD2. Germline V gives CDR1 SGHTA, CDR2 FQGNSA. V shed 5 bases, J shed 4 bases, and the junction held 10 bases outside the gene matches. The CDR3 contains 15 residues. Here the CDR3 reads CASSAAHGGGYEQYF. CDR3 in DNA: TGTGCCAGCAGCGCCGCGCACGGGGGGGGGTACGAGCAGTACTTC. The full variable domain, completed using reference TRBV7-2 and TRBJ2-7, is GAGVSQSPSNKVTEKGKDVELRCDPISGHTALYWYRQSLGQGLEFLIYFQGNSAPDKSGLPSDRFSAERTGGSVSTLTIQRTQQEDSAVYLCASSAAHGGGYEQYFGPGTRLTVT.

CDR3 sequence: CASNTGTGYGYTF. The DNA of the CDR3 is TGTGCCAGCAATACCGGGACAGGGTATGGCTACACCTTC. The genes are TRBV7-2 and TRBJ1-2; 9 bases fit TRBD1. The length of the CDR3 is 13 residues. Germline values: CDR1 SGHTA, CDR2 FQGNSA. V gave up 7 bases and J gave up 5 bases; unmatched junction bases: 5.

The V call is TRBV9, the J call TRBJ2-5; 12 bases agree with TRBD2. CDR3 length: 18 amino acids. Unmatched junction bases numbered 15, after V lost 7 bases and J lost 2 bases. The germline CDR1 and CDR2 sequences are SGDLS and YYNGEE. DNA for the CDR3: TGTGCCAGCTCCCTGGGGGGACTAGCGGGTCTCGGGCAAGAGACCCAGTACTTC. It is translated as CASSLGGLAGLGQETQYF. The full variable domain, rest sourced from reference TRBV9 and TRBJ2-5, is DSGVTQTPKHLITATGQRVTLRCSPRSGDLSVYWYQQSLDQGLQFLIQYYNGEERAKGNILERFSAQQFPDLHSELNLSSLELGDSALYFCASSLGGLAGLGQETQYFGPGTRLLVL.

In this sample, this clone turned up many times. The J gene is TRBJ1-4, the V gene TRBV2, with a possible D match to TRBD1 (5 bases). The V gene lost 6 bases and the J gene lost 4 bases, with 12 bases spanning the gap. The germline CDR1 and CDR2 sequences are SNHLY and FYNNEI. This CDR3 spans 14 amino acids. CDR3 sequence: CASRPQGINEKLFF. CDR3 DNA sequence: TGTGCCAGCAGACCTCAGGGTATTAATGAAAAACTGTTTTTT.

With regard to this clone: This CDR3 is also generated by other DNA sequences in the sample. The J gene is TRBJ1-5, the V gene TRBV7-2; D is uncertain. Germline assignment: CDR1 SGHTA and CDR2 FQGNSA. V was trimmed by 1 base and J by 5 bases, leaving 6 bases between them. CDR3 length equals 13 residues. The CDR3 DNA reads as TGTGCCAGCAGCTTAGGTGCAGATCAGCCCCAGCATTTT. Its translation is CASSLGADQPQHF. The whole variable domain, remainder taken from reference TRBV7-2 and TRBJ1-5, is GAGVSQSPSNKVTEKGKDVELRCDPISGHTALYWYRQSLGQGLEFLIYFQGNSAPDKSGLPSDRFSAERTGGSVSTLTIQRTQQEDSAVYLCASSLGADQPQHFGDGTRLSIL.

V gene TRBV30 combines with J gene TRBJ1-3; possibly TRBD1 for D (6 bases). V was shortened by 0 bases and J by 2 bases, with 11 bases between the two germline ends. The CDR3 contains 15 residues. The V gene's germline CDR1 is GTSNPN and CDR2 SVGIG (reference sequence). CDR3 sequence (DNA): TGTGCCTGGAGTGTAAGAACAGGGCCTGGAAACACCATATATTTT. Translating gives CAWSVRTGPGNTIYF.

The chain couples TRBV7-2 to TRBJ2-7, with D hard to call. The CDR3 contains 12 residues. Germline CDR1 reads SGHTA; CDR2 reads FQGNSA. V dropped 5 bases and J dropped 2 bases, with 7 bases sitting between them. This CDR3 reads CASSPATYEQYF. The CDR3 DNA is TGTGCCAGCAGCCCCGCGACCTACGAGCAGTACTTC.